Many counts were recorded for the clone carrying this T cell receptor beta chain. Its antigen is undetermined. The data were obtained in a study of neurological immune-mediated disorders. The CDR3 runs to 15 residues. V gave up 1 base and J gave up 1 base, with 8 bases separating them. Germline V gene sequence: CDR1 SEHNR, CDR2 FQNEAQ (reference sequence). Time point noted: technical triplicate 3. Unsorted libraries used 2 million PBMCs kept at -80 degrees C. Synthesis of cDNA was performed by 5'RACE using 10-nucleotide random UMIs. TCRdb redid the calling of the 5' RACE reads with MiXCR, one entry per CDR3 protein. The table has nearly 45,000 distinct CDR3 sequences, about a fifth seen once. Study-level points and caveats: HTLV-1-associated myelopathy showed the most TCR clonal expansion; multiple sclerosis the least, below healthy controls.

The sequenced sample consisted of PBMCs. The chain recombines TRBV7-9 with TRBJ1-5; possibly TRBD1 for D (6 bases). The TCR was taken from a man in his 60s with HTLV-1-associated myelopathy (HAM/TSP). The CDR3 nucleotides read TGTGCCAGCAGCTTAGACAGGGAGAGCAATCAGCCCCAGCATTTT. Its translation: CASSLDRESNQPQHF.